This T cell receptor beta chain was profiled in a study of blood T cell repertoires in COVID-19. Study-wide context: Acute and convalescent COVID-19 specimens originated in the United States, Italy and Spain. PBMCs, B-cell-depleted T cells, or T cells were the source of the cDNA or gDNA that made up the material.

This clone came up once. V lost 0 bases, J lost 0 bases, and 8 bases stayed unmatched. CDR1 SGHRS and CDR2 YFSETQ come from the germline V gene. There are 18 residues in the CDR3. TCRdb keeps only in-frame clones here, not all; method: immunoSEQ multiplex PCR. The data hold 310,000 or so clones, with approximately 84% observed a single time. Input material: peripheral blood. The origin of this receptor is a woman younger than 45 who had recovered from COVID-19. The V call is TRBV5-1, the J call TRBJ1-3; 8 nucleotides line up with TRBD1. Here the CDR3 DNA reads TGCGCCAGCAGCTTGGGAGGACAGGGAGGACACTCTGGAAACACCATATATTTT. Residues: CASSLGGQGGHSGNTIYF.